This T cell receptor beta chain derives from a study of cytomegalovirus exposure and HLA in healthy donors (dated by TCRdb to the late 2010s). Describing the broader study: According to an earlier analysis of a few hundred of the donors, roughly 180 million T cells yielded 120 million or so unique TCR beta sequences and 250 to 350 Gb of sequence data. To predict cytomegalovirus infection status, the study brought together high-throughput TCR immunosequencing, statistical association of individual TCRs with disease status, and machine learning. In addition to the first cohort of approximately 650 subjects, a separate validation cohort of under 150 different subjects was used. Among the 398 genotyped donors, approximately 76% belonged to the genetic ancestry cluster associated with self-reported Caucasian donors. In the later analysis, no new phenotypic data were used to find candidate immune exposures; instead, reliance was placed on TCR beta sequences and their occurrence across donors. The T cell repertoires of under 750 subjects were profiled by immunosequencing and related to cytomegalovirus serostatus. An early release covering more than 500 HLA-typed donors comprised 300 to 350 gigabases of sequencing data and tens of millions of unique TCR sequences. The aim of the study was to test whether cataloging public T cell receptors could identify signatures of past pathogen exposure. An earlier analysis of approximately 500 of the donors applied high-throughput TCR beta sequencing to assess whether each TCR beta V gene segment acted as functional or pseudogenic. The number of donors typed differed by locus, with 629-630 for A, B, C, DRB1 and DQB1, roughly 550 for DQA1, 606 for DPA1, and 400 to 490 for DPB1. Roughly 5 DR-DQ haplotypes were handled as single units for association and clustering because linkage in the cohort was strong. On average, roughly 250,000 unique TCR beta nucleotide sequences were sequenced per donor among a few hundred genotyped donors of the cohort, with around 19% of those sequences being non-productive. A later genetic analysis used genome-wide SNP genotypes for about 60% of the roughly 700 donors, treating that subset as a discovery cohort. Donor age, sex, ethnicity and CMV serostatus were compiled together with the repertoire data. Both class I and class II loci were covered by HLA typing, at four-digit resolution. A later analysis re-analyzed previously published TCR beta repertoires from about 730 donors and added high-resolution HLA genotyping to study TCR occurrence patterns. All discovery cohort repertoires had been generated using a single sequencing platform. Results the study describes overall, beyond this receptor: Compared with the roughly 670-donor mean, donors in an Asian-associated ancestry cluster had fewer N-insertions in productive TCRs, according to a later genetic analysis. In this cohort, only TCR beta chains were sequenced, and detectable features were limited by the absence of alpha or paired-chain data. In a later analysis, TCR association rates were found to vary across HLA loci, with the most associated TCRs seen for DRB1 alleles and the fewest for HLA-C alleles. A total of 150 to 200 TCR beta chains were listed by the study as associated with cytomegalovirus. An earlier analysis of approximately 540 of the donors showed that most TCR beta V segments appeared in productive rearrangements either about 90% or about 30% of the time, which broadly matched IMGT annotations. In vitro tests confirmed that a few of the cytomegalovirus-associated TCR beta chains recognize cytomegalovirus antigens. In a later genetic analysis, a missense DCLRE1C variant was associated with V-gene and J-gene trimming of TCR beta chains, and the association was replicated in an independent cohort. Because HLA typing was unavailable for some donors at each locus, only the typed subset was used in association tests. According to a later analysis, most CMV-associated TCR beta chains appeared to be HLA-restricted, and the HLA associations seemed to be driven largely by CMV exposure. Because the 87-base-pair reads could not distinguish some IMGT-functional V segments, including TRBV6-2 and TRBV6-3, those segments were excluded. Because counts were too low, about 18 rarely observed V segments, including chromosome 9 orphons, were left out of the earlier analysis of some 640 of the donors. A cluster of highly shared sequence variants was judged likely to represent a technical artifact of the sequencing pipeline. The classifier was reported to diagnose cytomegalovirus status with high specificity and sensitivity in both the original cohort and the validation cohort. The only immune exposure information available for the cohort was CMV serostatus. Linkage disequilibrium might explain the correlated functional status among segregating V segments, but an unknown experimental factor could not be ruled out. Assigning TCR associations to individual alleles was difficult when HLA alleles, especially DR and DQ, strongly co-occurred. In a later analysis, HLA-associated TCR beta chains were found to be more clonally expanded and to have lower generation probabilities than equally common non-associated chains. Specific HLA alleles were associated with about 17,000 TCR beta sequences at a false discovery rate of 0.05 in a later analysis. A further reported finding was that TCR beta sequences accurately predicted the HLA-A and HLA-B alleles for most subjects in the first cohort. A later analysis reported that several top co-occurrence clusters appeared linked to parvovirus B19, influenza, CMV and Epstein-Barr virus. Most TCR sequences were seen in very few donors, while some public TCRs were found in many individuals. Roughly uniform sequencing depth across donors was assumed in presence/absence analyses, although this assumption may not hold. It was suggested by the authors that the approach could potentially be generalized to other disease states and immunological phenotypes.

The library was obtained by the immunoSEQ multiplex PCR assay. For the multiplex PCR, a mixture combining 60 forward primers for TCR Vbeta segments and 13 reverse primers for TCR Jbeta segments was used. Amplification of the CDR3 region of rearranged TCR beta genes was performed with a multiplex PCR assay on genomic DNA. On the Illumina HiSeq System, the amplified TCR beta libraries were sequenced as 87-base-pair reads. For the original study's pipeline: In a later analysis, tens of millions of unique TCR beta chains were counted across the approximately 670 repertoires, and approximately 11 million of these chains were shared by at least two donors. Raw reads were error-corrected and collapsed into unique sequences by a nearest-neighbor algorithm in which closely related sequences were merged to remove PCR and sequencing errors. Alignment of CDR3 sequences to IMGT reference sequences was used to assign V, D and J gene segments. For a sequence to be retained, a match of at least six nucleotides was required to both a V gene segment and a J gene segment. A rearrangement was called productive if the CDR3 had no stop codons and remained in frame with V and J, and every other rearrangement was called non-productive. CDR3 was defined by IMGT convention, running from the second conserved V-encoded cysteine to the conserved J-encoded phenylalanine. Sequences without an unambiguous match to a single V gene segment were excluded from the earlier analysis of several hundred of the donors. In an earlier analysis of about 590 of the donors, a V segment was called functional when productive rearrangements were above 56.7%, and segregating when the standard deviation between donors exceeded 5%. A statistical classification framework was developed to diagnose cytomegalovirus status using the catalog of TCR beta chain sequences. V and J gene assignment, in a later analysis, came from comparing TCR nucleotide sequences with IMGT/GENE-DB human TR gene sequences. A later analysis assigned CDR3 sequences and most-parsimonious VDJ recombination scenarios with the TCRdist pipeline. In a later analysis, every TCR beta chain was defined by the combination of its CDR3 amino acid sequence and its V-gene family, and reads without a unique V-gene family were dropped. In a later analysis, fewer than 650 highly shared, low-generation-probability nucleotide sequences were removed to address suspected cross-contamination and a sequencing artifact. For each public chain, a later analysis derived a clonal expansion index from normalized ranks of inferred template counts within each repertoire. In a later analysis, generation probabilities were computed using a VDJ recombination model fitted to out-of-frame rearrangements, and the results were checked against IGoR. In a later analysis, hypergeometric tests were used to score TCR-TCR, TCR-HLA and TCR-CMV co-occurrence, with a repertoire-size bias correction applied to TCR pairs. False discovery rates were estimated in a later analysis by permuting HLA or CMV assignments 20 times. In a later analysis, co-occurring TCRs were grouped with DBSCAN, and TCRdist sequence similarity was added when clustering was performed within HLA-allele-positive subsets. Co-occurrence clustering excluded repertoires with fewer than 30,000 or more than 120,000 public chains, plus five with anomalous nucleotide sharing. Entries here come from immuneACCESS through TCRdb and include only in-frame sequences with V and J called. Some clones fail to appear in such tables; in the studies checked, an unresolved V gene covers under half of the shortfall, and the cause of the remainder is unknown. Clone size and the V and J calls come from that table; the DNA yielded D and trimming. Counted in this sample were around 300,000 clones; about 66% of them appeared once. Jointly, the top ten make up under 2.5% of the sample.

Relative to germline, V is missing 6 bases and J is missing 9 bases, with 8 bases of the junction outside any gene match. The germline V gene sets CDR1 to MNHEY and CDR2 to SVGAGI. The CDR3 holds 13 amino acids from the cysteine to the phenylalanine. The read is trimmed to its CDR3 DNA, 39 bases read in frame from base 1. The cohort comprised some 730 healthy bone marrow donors. Cohort members were all nominally healthy when sampled, although unrecorded immune exposures were likely present. The donor was CMV seronegative and belonged to the group of approximately 320 seronegative cohort members. A peripheral blood sample was collected from each donor, and TCR beta sequencing was performed on peripheral blood mononuclear cells. The Qiagen DNeasy Blood Extraction Kit was used to extract genomic DNA from the blood cell samples. This clone has more than one count but fewer than ten. Its target antigen remains unknown. Base quality data are lacking; no much larger clone is found one base away.

This sequence uses TRBV6-5 and TRBJ2-1; 7 bases in the junction line up with TRBD2. The receptor's source is a female donor in good health and CMV-seronegative. Sequencing used PBMCs. The DNA sequence reads TGTGCCAGCAGCCTCGGGACTATTAGTGAGCAGTTCTTC. Its protein product is CASSLGTISEQFF.